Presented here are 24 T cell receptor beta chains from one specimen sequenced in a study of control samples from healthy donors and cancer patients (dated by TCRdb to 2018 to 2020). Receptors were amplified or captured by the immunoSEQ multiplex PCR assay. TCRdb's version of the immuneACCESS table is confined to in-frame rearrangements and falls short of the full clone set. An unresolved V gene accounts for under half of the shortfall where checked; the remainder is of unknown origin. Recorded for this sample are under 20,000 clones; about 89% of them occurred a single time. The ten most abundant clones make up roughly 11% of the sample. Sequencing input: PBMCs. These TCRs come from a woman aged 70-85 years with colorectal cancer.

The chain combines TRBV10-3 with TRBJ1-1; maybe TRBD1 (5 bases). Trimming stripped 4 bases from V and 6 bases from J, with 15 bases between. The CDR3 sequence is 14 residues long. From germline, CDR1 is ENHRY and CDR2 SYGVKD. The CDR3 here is CAISGARAGSEAFF. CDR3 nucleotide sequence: TGTGCCATCAGTGGGGCCAGGGCAGGTTCTGAAGCTTTCTTT.

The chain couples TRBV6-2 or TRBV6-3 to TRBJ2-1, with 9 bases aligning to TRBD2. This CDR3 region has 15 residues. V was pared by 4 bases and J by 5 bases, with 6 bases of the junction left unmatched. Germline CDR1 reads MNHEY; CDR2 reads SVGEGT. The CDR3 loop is CASSSNLAGDNEQFF. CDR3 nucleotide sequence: TGTGCCAGCAGTTCTAACTTAGCGGGGGACAATGAGCAGTTCTTC.

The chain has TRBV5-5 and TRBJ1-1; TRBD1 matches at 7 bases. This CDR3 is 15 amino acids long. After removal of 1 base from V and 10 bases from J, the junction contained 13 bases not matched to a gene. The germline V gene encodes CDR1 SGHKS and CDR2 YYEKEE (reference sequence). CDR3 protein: CASSLRESMNRGAFF. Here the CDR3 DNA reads TGTGCCAGCAGCTTGAGAGAGTCCATGAACAGGGGAGCTTTCTTT.

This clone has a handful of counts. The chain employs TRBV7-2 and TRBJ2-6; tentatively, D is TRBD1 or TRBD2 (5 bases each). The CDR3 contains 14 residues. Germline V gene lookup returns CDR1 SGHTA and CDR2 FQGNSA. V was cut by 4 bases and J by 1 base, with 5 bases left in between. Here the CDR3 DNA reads TGTGCCAGCAGCTGGGGGTCTGGGGCCAACGTCCTGACTTTC. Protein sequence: CASSWGSGANVLTF.

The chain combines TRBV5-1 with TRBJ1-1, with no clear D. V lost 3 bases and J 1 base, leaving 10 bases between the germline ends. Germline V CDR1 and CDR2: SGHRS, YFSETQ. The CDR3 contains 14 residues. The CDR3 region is CASSSGKANTEAFF. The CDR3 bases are TGCGCCAGCAGCTCCGGTAAGGCGAACACTGAAGCTTTCTTT. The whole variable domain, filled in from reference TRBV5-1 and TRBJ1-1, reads KAGVTQTPRYLIKTRGQQVTLSCSPISGHRSVSWYQQTPGQGLQFLFEYFSETQRNKGNFPGRFSGRQFSNSRSEMNVSTLELGDSALYLCASSSGKANTEAFFGQGTRLTVV.

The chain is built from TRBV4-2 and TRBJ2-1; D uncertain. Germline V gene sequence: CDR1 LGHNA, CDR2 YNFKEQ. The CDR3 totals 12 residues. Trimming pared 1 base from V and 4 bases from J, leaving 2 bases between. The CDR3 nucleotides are TGTGCCAGCAGCCAAGCTTACAATGAGCAGTTCTTC. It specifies CASSQAYNEQFF.

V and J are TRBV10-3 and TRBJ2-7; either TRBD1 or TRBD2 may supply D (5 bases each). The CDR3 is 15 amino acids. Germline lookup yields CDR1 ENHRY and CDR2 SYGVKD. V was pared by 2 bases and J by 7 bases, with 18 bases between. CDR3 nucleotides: TGTGCCATCAGTGAGAGTTCCGGTGGGGGTGAAGAGCAGTACTTC. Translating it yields CAISESSGGGEEQYF.

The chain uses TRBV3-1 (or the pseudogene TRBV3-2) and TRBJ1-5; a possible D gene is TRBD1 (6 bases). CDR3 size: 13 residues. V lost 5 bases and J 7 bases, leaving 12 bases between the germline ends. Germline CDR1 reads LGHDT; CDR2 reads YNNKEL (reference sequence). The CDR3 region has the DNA TGTGCCAGCAGCTCAGGGGTTGTACAGCCCCAGCATTTT. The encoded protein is CASSSGVVQPQHF.

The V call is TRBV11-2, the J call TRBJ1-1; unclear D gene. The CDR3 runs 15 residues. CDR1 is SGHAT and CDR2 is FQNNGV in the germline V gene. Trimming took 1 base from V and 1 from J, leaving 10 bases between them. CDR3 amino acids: CASSLGWQANTEAFF. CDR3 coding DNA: TGTGCCAGCAGCTTAGGGTGGCAGGCGAACACTGAAGCTTTCTTT.

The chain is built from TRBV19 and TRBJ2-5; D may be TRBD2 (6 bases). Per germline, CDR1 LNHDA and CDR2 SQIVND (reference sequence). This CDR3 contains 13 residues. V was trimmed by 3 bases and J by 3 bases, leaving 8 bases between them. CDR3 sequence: CASSIWGEETQYF. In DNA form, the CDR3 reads TGTGCCAGTAGTATTTGGGGGGAAGAGACCCAGTACTTC.

The CDR3 DNA follows: TGTGCCAGCAGTCCCAGGGAAAGGGGCACAGATACGCAGTATTTT. Its translation: CASSPRERGTDTQYF. The V call is TRBV6-5, the J call TRBJ2-3; D may be TRBD1 (5 bases). CDR3 length: 15 amino acids. Germline V lookup: CDR1 MNHEY, CDR2 SVGAGI. V dropped 5 bases and J dropped 1 base, with 13 bases sitting between them.

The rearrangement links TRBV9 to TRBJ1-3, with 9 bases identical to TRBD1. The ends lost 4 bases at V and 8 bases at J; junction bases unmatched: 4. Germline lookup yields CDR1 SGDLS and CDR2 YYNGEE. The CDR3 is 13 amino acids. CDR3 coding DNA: TGTGCCAGCAGCACCGGACAGGGGCACACCATATATTTT. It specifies CASSTGQGHTIYF.

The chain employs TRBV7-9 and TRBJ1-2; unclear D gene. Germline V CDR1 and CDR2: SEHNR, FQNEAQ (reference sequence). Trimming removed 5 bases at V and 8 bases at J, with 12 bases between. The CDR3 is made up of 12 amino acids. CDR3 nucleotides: TGTGCCAGCAGCCCCTCCGGACGGGGCTACACCTTC. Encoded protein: CASSPSGRGYTF.

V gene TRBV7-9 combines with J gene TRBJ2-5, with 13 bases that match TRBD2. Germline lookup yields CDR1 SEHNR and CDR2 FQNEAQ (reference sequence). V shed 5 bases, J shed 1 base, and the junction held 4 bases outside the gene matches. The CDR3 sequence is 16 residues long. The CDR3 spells CASSLGTSGAQETQYF. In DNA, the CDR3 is TGTGCCAGCAGCCTTGGGACTAGCGGGGCCCAAGAGACCCAGTACTTC.

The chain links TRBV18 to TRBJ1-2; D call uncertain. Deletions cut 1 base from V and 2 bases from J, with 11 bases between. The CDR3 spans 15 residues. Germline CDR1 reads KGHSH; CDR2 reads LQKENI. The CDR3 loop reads CASSPQSGPNYGYTF. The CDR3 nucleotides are TGTGCCAGCTCACCACAGTCAGGTCCCAACTATGGCTACACCTTC.

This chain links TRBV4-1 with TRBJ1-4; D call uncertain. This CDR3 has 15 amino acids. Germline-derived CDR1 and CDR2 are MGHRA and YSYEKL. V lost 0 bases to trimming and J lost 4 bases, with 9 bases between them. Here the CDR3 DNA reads TGCGCCAGCAGCCAAGAAAGCCTCCTTAATGAAAAACTGTTTTTT. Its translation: CASSQESLLNEKLFF.

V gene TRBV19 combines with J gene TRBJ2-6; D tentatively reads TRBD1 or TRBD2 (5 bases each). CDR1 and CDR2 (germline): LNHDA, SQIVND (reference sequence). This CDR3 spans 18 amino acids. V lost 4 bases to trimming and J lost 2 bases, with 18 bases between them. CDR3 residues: CASSTPGGRTTGANVLTF. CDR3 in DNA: TGTGCCAGTAGTACCCCCGGCGGGCGGACAACTGGGGCCAACGTCCTGACTTTC.

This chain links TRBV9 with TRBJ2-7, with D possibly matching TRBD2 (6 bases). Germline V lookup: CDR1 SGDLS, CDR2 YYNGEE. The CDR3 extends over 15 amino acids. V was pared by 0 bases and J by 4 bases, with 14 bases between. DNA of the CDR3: TGTGCCAGCAGCGTAGGGCCGGGAGAAAGGTACGAGCAGTACTTC. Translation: CASSVGPGERYEQYF.

The CDR3: CASSLGGTVGDTQYF. The DNA for the CDR3 is TGTGCCAGCAGCTTAGGGGGGACAGTCGGAGATACGCAGTATTTT. This rearrangement joins TRBV11-3 to TRBJ2-3, with 7 nucleotides matching TRBD1. CDR1 and CDR2 (germline): SGHNT, YENEEA. Trimming cost V 1 base and J 5 bases; bases outside gene matches: 6. The CDR3 length is 15 residues.

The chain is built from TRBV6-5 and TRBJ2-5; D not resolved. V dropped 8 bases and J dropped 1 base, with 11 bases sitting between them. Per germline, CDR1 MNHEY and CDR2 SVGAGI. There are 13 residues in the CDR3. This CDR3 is CASAANLQETQYF. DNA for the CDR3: TGTGCCAGCGCGGCTAACCTCCAAGAGACCCAGTACTTC.

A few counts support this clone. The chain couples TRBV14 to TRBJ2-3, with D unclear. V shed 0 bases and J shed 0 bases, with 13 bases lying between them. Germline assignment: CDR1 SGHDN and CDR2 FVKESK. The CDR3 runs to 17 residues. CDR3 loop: CASSQEVTWASTDTQYF. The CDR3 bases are TGTGCCAGCAGCCAAGAGGTCACTTGGGCTAGCACAGATACGCAGTATTTT.

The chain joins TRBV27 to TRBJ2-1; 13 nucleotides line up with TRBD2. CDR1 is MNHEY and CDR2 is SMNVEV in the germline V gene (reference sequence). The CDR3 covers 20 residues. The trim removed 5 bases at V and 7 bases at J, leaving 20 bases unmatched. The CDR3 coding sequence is TGTGCCAGCAGTCCCCTCTGGACTAGCGGGAGCCCCTCGAACCCTAATGAGCAGTTCTTC. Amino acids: CASSPLWTSGSPSNPNEQFF.

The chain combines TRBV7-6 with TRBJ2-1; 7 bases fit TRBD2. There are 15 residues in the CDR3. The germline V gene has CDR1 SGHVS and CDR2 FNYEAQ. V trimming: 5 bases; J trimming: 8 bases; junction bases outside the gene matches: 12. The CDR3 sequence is CASSPRRSGTYEQFF. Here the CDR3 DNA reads TGTGCCAGCAGCCCCCGGAGGAGCGGGACCTATGAGCAGTTCTTC.

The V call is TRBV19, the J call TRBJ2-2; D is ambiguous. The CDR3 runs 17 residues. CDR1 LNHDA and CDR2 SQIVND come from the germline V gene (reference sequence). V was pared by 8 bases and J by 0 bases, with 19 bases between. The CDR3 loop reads CASRLIGQGSNTGELFF. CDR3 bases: TGTGCCAGTCGTCTCATCGGGCAAGGGTCGAACACCGGGGAGCTGTTTTTT.